Listed here are 4 T cell receptor beta chains from one sample, sequenced in a study of T cells in Graves' hyperthyroidism and ophthalmopathy. TCR beta CDR3 region amplification was performed from RNA transcripts. In the first-round RT-PCR of the TCR CDR3, the HTBI primer set was used. TCRdb redid the calling of the multiplex PCR reads with MiXCR, one entry per CDR3 protein. Among some 92,000 distinct CDR3 sequences, around 37% were seen once, and the ten largest hold roughly 10%. The material sequenced was peripheral blood or thyroid tissue (not recorded which). These receptors all come from a woman in her 30s with Graves' hyperthyroidism.

This clonotype was seen only a few times. One junction end disagrees with the germline gene, perhaps due to a read error. CDR3 sequence: CASSPGGLAETDTQYF. The CDR3 DNA reads as TGTGCCAGCAGCCCCGGCGGTCTAGCGGAAACAGATACGCAGTACTTT. The J gene is TRBJ2-3, the V gene TRBV4-2, with 7 bases that match TRBD2. The germline V gene encodes CDR1 LGHNA and CDR2 YNFKEQ. The CDR3 spans 16 residues.

Ten or more counts support this clonotype. The V call is TRBV7-8, the J call TRBJ1-1, with D uncertain. This CDR3 is 14 amino acids long. The V end lost 1 base, the J end lost 6 bases, and 12 bases lay between the germline ends. Germline CDR1 and CDR2: SGHVS and FQNEAQ. CDR3 nucleotide sequence: TGTGCCAGCAGCTTAGACACGGGTCAGTCTGAAGCTTTCTTT. Encoded protein: CASSLDTGQSEAFF.

This clonotype appeared a few times. The chain couples TRBV30 to TRBJ1-4, with a possible D match to TRBD1 (5 bases). V was clipped by 8 bases and J by 7 bases, with 17 bases between them. CDR3 length equals 13 residues. Germline CDR1 and CDR2: GTSNPN and SVGIG (reference sequence). The CDR3 reads CARRDRGAEKLFF. The CDR3 bases are TGTGCCCGCCGGGACCGAGGCGCTGAAAAACTGTTTTTT.

This sequence joins TRBV28 and TRBJ1-2, with D perhaps matching TRBD1 (5 bases). V gave up 6 bases and J gave up 8 bases, with 16 bases separating them. CDR3 length: 13 amino acids. Looked up from germline, CDR1 is MDHEN and CDR2 is SYDVKM. The CDR3 bases are TGTGCCAGCAGGCCGGGACTGACGGGGGGCTACACCTTC. It yields the protein CASRPGLTGGYTF.